A single sample gave rise to the 15 T cell receptor beta chains below, sequenced in a study of T cell responses to AZD1222 COVID-19 vaccine. Some clones are missing from TCRdb's copy, which holds only in-frame ones; the method was immunoSEQ multiplex PCR. The sample lists tens of thousands of clones; about 88% were seen once. The source was peripheral blood, collected on day 0 of AZD1222 vaccination. These receptors were taken from an adult in good health.

This clone appeared a few times. The V gene is TRBV10-1, the J gene TRBJ1-1; TRBD1 matches at 7 bases. Unmatched junction bases numbered 5, after V lost 2 bases and J lost 5 bases. This CDR3 spans 14 amino acids. Germline V gene sequence: CDR1 WNHNN, CDR2 SYGVQD (reference sequence). The CDR3 nucleotides read TGCGCCAGCAGTGAGAGACAGGGTTGGACTGAAGCTTTCTTT. Amino acids: CASSERQGWTEAFF.

The chain has TRBV30 and TRBJ2-2, with D unresolved. Per the germline V gene, CDR1 is GTSNPN and CDR2 is SVGIG (reference sequence). Deletions cut 1 base from V and 2 bases from J, with 11 bases between. This CDR3 spans 15 amino acids. In DNA form, the CDR3 reads TGTGCCTGGAGTGAGGGTTGGGGTAACACCGGGGAGCTGTTTTTT. It encodes CAWSEGWGNTGELFF.

The chain has TRBV19 and TRBJ1-3; D gene unclear. The CDR3 is made up of 16 amino acids. Germline V lookup: CDR1 LNHDA, CDR2 SQIVND (reference sequence). Trimming shortened V by 3 bases and J by 0 bases, and 12 bases separated the two germline ends. The CDR3 nucleotides read TGTGCCAGTAGTATGAGCATACGAGACTCTGGAAACACCATATATTTT. This translates into CASSMSIRDSGNTIYF.

This chain uses TRBV5-1 with TRBJ2-2; 12 nucleotides agree with TRBD2. This CDR3 has 17 amino acids. The germline V gene encodes CDR1 SGHRS and CDR2 YFSETQ. J gave up 6 bases and V 0 bases, and 6 bases lay outside the gene matches. The CDR3 DNA reads as TGCGCCAGCAGCTTGGGACTAGCGGGAGAGGGGGCCGGGGAGCTGTTTTTT. It translates to CASSLGLAGEGAGELFF.

This rearrangement joins TRBV19 to TRBJ1-1; 7 bases line up with TRBD1. The CDR3 contains 12 residues. Germline trimming cut 10 bases from V and 9 bases from J; bases unmatched to any gene: 11. The germline V gene has CDR1 LNHDA and CDR2 SQIVND (reference sequence). The CDR3 here is CATITGDLKAFF. CDR3 nucleotides: TGTGCCACCATCACAGGGGACCTAAAAGCTTTCTTT.

V and J are TRBV4-2 and TRBJ2-1; D may be TRBD2 (6 bases). This CDR3 comprises 13 residues. CDR1 LGHNA and CDR2 YNFKEQ come from the germline V gene. V lost 0 bases, J lost 15 bases, and 15 bases lay in between. The CDR3 region has the DNA TGTGCCAGCAGCCAAGATCGGGGGAGACTTCGGTTCTTC. Translating gives CASSQDRGRLRFF.

The rearrangement joins TRBV3-1 (or the pseudogene TRBV3-2) to TRBJ1-2, with D tentatively TRBD1 (5 bases). Trimming left V 3 bases short and J 7 bases short, with 12 bases between. The CDR3 extends over 13 amino acids. CDR1 is LGHDT and CDR2 is YNNKEL in the germline V gene (reference sequence). CDR3 DNA: TGTGCCAGCAGCCACGAAGGGGATCGTGGCTACACCTTC. Its translation is CASSHEGDRGYTF.

This clone was detected a few times. The rearrangement joins TRBV3-1 (or the pseudogene TRBV3-2) to TRBJ1-5, with 9 nucleotides matching TRBD1. Germline V gene sequence: CDR1 LGHDT, CDR2 YNNKEL (reference sequence). CDR3 size: 14 residues. With 4 bases clipped from V and 4 bases from J, the junction kept 2 bases outside the gene matches. CDR3 loop: CASSPTGGNQPQHF. CDR3 bases: TGTGCCAGCAGCCCGACAGGGGGAAATCAGCCCCAGCATTTT.

In its sample, this clone was seen once. This rearrangement joins TRBV19 to TRBJ2-1; D possibly matches TRBD1 or TRBD2 (5 bases each). The CDR3 sequence is 15 residues long. Per the germline V gene, CDR1 is LNHDA and CDR2 is SQIVND (reference sequence). With 7 bases removed from V and 6 bases from J, the gap between germline ends came to 19 bases. The DNA of the CDR3 is TGTGCCAGTACCCCTCAAGCCGGGACCCCCAATGAGCAGTTCTTC. Encoded protein: CASTPQAGTPNEQFF.

The chain combines TRBV7-2 with TRBJ1-2; TRBD1 is a possible D gene (6 bases). Germline-derived CDR1 and CDR2 are SGHTA and FQGNSA. The V end lost 1 base, the J end lost 5 bases, and 8 bases lay between the germline ends. The CDR3 covers 13 residues. CDR3 amino acids: CASSLDGQYGYTF. The CDR3 nucleotides are TGTGCCAGCAGCTTAGACGGACAGTATGGCTACACCTTC.

The chain recombines TRBV19 with TRBJ2-1; no clear D. CDR3 length: 15 residues. V lost 1 base to trimming and J lost 4 bases, with 11 bases between them. Germline CDR1 reads LNHDA; CDR2 reads SQIVND (reference sequence). CDR3 sequence reads: CASSIGSAAYNEQFF. The CDR3 region has the DNA TGTGCCAGTAGTATAGGGTCCGCGGCATACAATGAGCAGTTCTTC. The entire variable domain, with the rest obtained from reference TRBV19 and TRBJ2-1, is as follows: DGGITQSPKYLFRKEGQNVTLSCEQNLNHDAMYWYRQDPGQGLRLIYYSQIVNDFQKGDIAEGYSVSREKKESFPLTVTSAQKNPTAFYLCASSIGSAAYNEQFFGPGTRLTVL.

This clone was observed once. The chain links TRBV9 to TRBJ1-1, with 7 bases fitting TRBD1. The CDR3 extends over 14 amino acids. The ends lost 1 base at V and 3 bases at J; junction bases unmatched: 3. Germline lookup yields CDR1 SGDLS and CDR2 YYNGEE. Here the CDR3 DNA reads TGTGCCAGCAGCGTATCCCAGGGGGACACTGAAGCTTTCTTT. Its translation: CASSVSQGDTEAFF.

This clone was seen more than once but under ten times. The J gene is TRBJ1-5, the V gene TRBV7-2; D gene ambiguous. Germline CDR1 is SGHTA and CDR2 is FQGNSA. The CDR3 covers 15 residues. V was trimmed by 5 bases and J by 7 bases, leaving 18 bases between them. CDR3 loop: CASSPLMGSQQPQHF. The CDR3 DNA follows: TGTGCCAGCAGCCCCCTTATGGGGTCTCAGCAGCCCCAGCATTTT.

The chain employs TRBV12-3 or TRBV12-4 and TRBJ2-7; the D call may be TRBD1 or TRBD2 (6 bases each). Trimming stripped 6 bases from V and 6 bases from J, with 15 bases between. This CDR3 has 13 amino acids. This CDR3 is CASSLFGGGEQYF. CDR3 bases: TGTGCCAGCAGCTTGTTCGGGGGCGGCGAGCAGTACTTC.

V is TRBV6-5 and J is TRBJ2-1; the match to TRBD2 covers 9 bases. This CDR3 is built from 15 residues. Germline V gene data show CDR1 as MNHEY and CDR2 as SVGAGI. J was trimmed by 6 bases and V by 0 bases; bases with no gene match: 3. DNA of the CDR3: TGTGCCAGCAGTTACTCGGGACTAGCTAGCAATGAGCAGTTCTTC. Residues: CASSYSGLASNEQFF.